This T cell receptor (beta chain) originates from a study of cytomegalovirus exposure and HLA in healthy donors. V gave up 2 bases and J gave up 2 bases; unmatched junction bases: 3. This CDR3 comprises 15 residues. The V gene's germline CDR1 is KGHSH and CDR2 LQKENI. Study-level findings and limits: A later analysis found that most CMV-associated TCR beta chains appeared HLA-restricted.

Concerning this clone: Antigen specificity is unknown.

Both 60 Vbeta primers and 13 Jbeta primers went into the PCR. This table comes from immunoSEQ multiplex PCR, and its TCRdb copy is limited to in-frame clones, with some not included. The sample has around 160,000 clones; 60% to 85% are singletons. This receptor was taken from a man aged 35 to 55 in good health and CMV-seropositive. The sequenced material came from PBMCs. This chain connects TRBV18 to TRBJ2-3; 8 nucleotides line up with TRBD2. The CDR3 loop is CASSPTGGNTDTQYF. Written as DNA, the CDR3 is TGTGCCAGCTCACCAACGGGAGGGAACACAGATACGCAGTATTTT.